The 26 T cell receptor beta chains presented below share a single source sample, sequenced in a study of cytomegalovirus exposure and HLA in healthy donors. The study ran its PCR with 60 Vbeta and 13 Jbeta primers. Assay: immunoSEQ multiplex PCR; the TCRdb copy retains only in-frame clones and omits some. The table for this sample gives 93,000 or so clones. Sequencing input: PBMCs. These receptor sequences come from a man aged 35 to 55 in good health and CMV-seronegative.

V is TRBV9 and J is TRBJ2-1; 7 nucleotides align to TRBD2. Germline values: CDR1 SGDLS, CDR2 YYNGEE. The CDR3 consists of 16 residues. Trimming took 0 bases from V and 4 from J; bases not matched to a gene: 7. The CDR3 loop reads CASSVGVSGFYNEQFF. As DNA, the CDR3 is TGTGCCAGCAGCGTAGGAGTTAGCGGGTTTTACAATGAGCAGTTCTTC.

This chain joins TRBV28 and TRBJ2-7; TRBD2 matches at 10 bases. V dropped 6 bases and J dropped 3; count of bases not matched to a gene: 5. The CDR3 covers 14 residues. The germline CDR1 and CDR2 sequences are MDHEN and SYDVKM. In DNA form, the CDR3 reads TGTGCCAGCAGGGCCAGCGGGAGGGGCTACGAGCAGTACTTC. It specifies CASRASGRGYEQYF.

The rearrangement uses TRBV7-2 and TRBJ2-5; tentatively, D is TRBD1 (6 bases). CDR1 is SGHTA and CDR2 is FQGNSA in the germline V gene. The V end was cut by 1 base, the J end by 2 bases, with 17 bases between. There are 17 residues in the CDR3. The CDR3 DNA follows: TGTGCCAGCAGCTTAGTAGGGGGACCGGTACGACAAGAGACCCAGTACTTC. Protein: CASSLVGGPVRQETQYF.

Worth noting for this clone: At one boundary the junction diverges from the germline segment, which might be a read error. This chain uses TRBV7-8 with TRBJ2-1, with 7 positions matching TRBD2. This CDR3 comprises 16 residues. Germline loops: CDR1 SGHVS, CDR2 FQNEAQ. CDR3 region: CAGRPPRGGGNNEQFF. In DNA, the CDR3 is TGTGCCGGCAGACCCCCCCGTGGGGGGGGGAACAATGAGCAGTTCTTC. Drawing the rest from reference TRBV7-8 and TRBJ2-1, the complete variable domain is GAGVSQSPRYKVAKRGQDVALRCDPISGHVSLFWYQQALGQGPEFLTYFQNEAQLDKSGLPSDRFFAERPEGSVSTLKIQRTQQEDSAVYLCAGRPPRGGGNNEQFFGPGTRLTVL.

The V gene is TRBV12-2, the J gene TRBJ2-7; the DNA was not compared with TRBD1, the D call given in the table. TRBV12-2 is a pseudogene locus. The CDR3 spans 14 residues. This CDR3 reads CASRLAGRSYEQYF. DNA for the CDR3: TGTGCAAGTCGCTTAGCTGGCCGATCTTACGAGCAGTACTTC.

CDR3 sequence: CASSRDREATNEKLFF. Written as DNA, the CDR3 is TGTGCCAGCTCACGCGACAGGGAGGCGACTAATGAAAAACTGTTTTTT. This chain uses TRBV18 with TRBJ1-4; 7 bases are shared with TRBD1. The CDR3 is 16 amino acids. With 4 bases clipped from V and 2 bases from J, the junction kept 7 bases outside the gene matches. Germline V gives CDR1 KGHSH, CDR2 LQKENI.

The V and J genes are TRBV18 and TRBJ1-4; a possible D gene is TRBD1 (6 bases). The length of the CDR3 is 15 residues. Germline lookup yields CDR1 KGHSH and CDR2 LQKENI. V was trimmed by 3 bases and J by 8 bases, leaving 16 bases between them. This CDR3 is CASSPDRQRSEKLFF. CDR3 nucleotide sequence: TGTGCCAGCTCACCCGACAGGCAGAGGAGCGAAAAACTGTTTTTT.

The V call is TRBV19, the J call TRBJ2-3; TRBD2 matches 7 bases. The germline V gene encodes CDR1 LNHDA and CDR2 SQIVND (reference sequence). The CDR3 extends over 17 amino acids. J was trimmed by 0 bases and V by 0 bases; bases with no gene match: 6. The CDR3 loop reads CASSIDLAAPSTDTQYF. DNA of the CDR3: TGTGCCAGTAGTATAGATCTAGCGGCCCCTAGCACAGATACGCAGTATTTT.

The rearrangement joins TRBV7-8 to TRBJ2-3; 8 nucleotides agree with TRBD2. The CDR3 loop spans 16 amino acids. Germline CDR1 is SGHVS and CDR2 is FQNEAQ. With 5 bases clipped from V and 1 base from J, the junction kept 8 bases outside the gene matches. For the CDR3, the DNA is TGTGCCAGCAGCCTTAAGCGGGAGAGGGGCACAGATACGCAGTATTTT. Its translation: CASSLKRERGTDTQYF.

The chain links TRBV30 to TRBJ1-2; D ambiguous. This CDR3 is built from 16 residues. The V gene's germline CDR1 is GTSNPN and CDR2 SVGIG (reference sequence). Trimming shortened V by 1 base and J by 0 bases, and 15 bases separated the two germline ends. CDR3 protein: CAWSGGMILPNYGYTF. CDR3 sequence (DNA): TGTGCCTGGAGTGGCGGAATGATTCTCCCTAACTATGGCTACACCTTC.

For this clone: The junction does not match germline at one end; this may be a read error. The CDR3 loop reads CASKVADSYEQYF. The CDR3 coding sequence is TGTGCAAGCAAGGTAGCGGATTCCTACGAGCAGTACTTC. V gene TRBV6-5 combines with J gene TRBJ2-7; TRBD2 is a possible D gene (6 bases). Germline V CDR1 and CDR2: MNHEY, SVGAGI. The CDR3 totals 13 residues.

Here the CDR3 DNA reads TGTGCCAGCAGCTTGCGTGCGGGGACAGATACGCAGTATTTT. Protein product: CASSLRAGTDTQYF. V usage is TRBV5-4 and J usage is TRBJ2-3, with D tentatively TRBD2 (6 bases). The ends were cut back, 1 base at V and 3 bases at J, with 9 bases in the middle. Looked up from germline, CDR1 is SGHNT and CDR2 is YYREEE (reference sequence). The CDR3 extends over 14 amino acids.

The V and J genes are TRBV10-2 and TRBJ1-5; no clear D. This CDR3 has 15 residues. V was trimmed by 3 bases and J by 7 bases, leaving 16 bases between them. From germline, CDR1 is WSHSY and CDR2 SAAADI. CDR3 nucleotides: TGCGCCAGCAGTGACTCAGCCGAAGGAGCACAGCCCCAGCATTTT. This translates into CASSDSAEGAQPQHF.

The chain uses TRBV19 and TRBJ2-1; 9 bases map to TRBD2. The V segment lost 2 bases and the J segment 4 bases; nucleotides outside the gene matches: 3. CDR3 length: 15 amino acids. CDR1 LNHDA and CDR2 SQIVND come from the germline V gene (reference sequence). The CDR3 sequence: CASSISSGTYNEQFF. In DNA form, the CDR3 reads TGTGCCAGTAGTATATCTAGCGGGACTTACAATGAGCAGTTCTTC.

The gene calls are TRBV4-2 and TRBJ2-2; TRBD2 aligns across 14 bases. J gave up 4 bases and V 1 base, and 5 bases lay outside the gene matches. The CDR3 has 18 amino acids. Germline V gene lookup returns CDR1 LGHNA and CDR2 YNFKEQ. CDR3 nucleotides: TGTGCCAGCAGCCAAGGGACTAGCGGGGGGTCCCCCACCGGGGAGCTGTTTTTT. Its translation: CASSQGTSGGSPTGELFF.

As concerns this clone: The sample holds other DNA sequences that translate to the same CDR3. The CDR3 reads CASSRSSGDTYEQYF. CDR3 nucleotides: TGTGCCAGCAGCCGGAGCAGCGGGGATACCTACGAGCAGTACTTC. V usage is TRBV11-2 and J usage is TRBJ2-7, with TRBD2 identical over 7 bases. This CDR3 has 15 residues. V was clipped by 5 bases and J by 2 bases; unmatched bases: 9. CDR1 is SGHAT, CDR2 FQNNGV, per germline.

The gene calls are TRBV2 and TRBJ2-6; D remains ambiguous. Germline CDR1 SNHLY, CDR2 FYNNEI. The length of the CDR3 is 15 residues. The ends were cut back, 2 bases at V and 4 bases at J, with 9 bases in the middle. CDR3: CASSEMRTGANVLTF. CDR3 nucleotide sequence: TGTGCCAGCAGTGAAATGAGAACCGGGGCCAACGTCCTGACTTTC.

The chain employs TRBV7-7 and TRBJ2-5; D remains ambiguous. CDR1 is SSHAT and CDR2 is FNYEAQ in the germline V gene (reference sequence). There are 13 residues in the CDR3. V was pared by 1 base and J by 5 bases, with 8 bases between. This CDR3 reads CASSLGLGETQYF. For the CDR3, the DNA is TGTGCCAGCAGCTTAGGACTCGGCGAGACCCAGTACTTC.

V gene TRBV7-6 combines with J gene TRBJ2-7; TRBD1 might be the D (6 bases). The V gene's germline CDR1 is SGHVS and CDR2 FNYEAQ. V gave up 5 bases and J gave up 6 bases, with 20 bases separating them. This CDR3 has 15 residues. CDR3 in amino acids: CASSPDGTTLSEQYF. In nucleotides, the CDR3 is TGTGCCAGCAGCCCTGACGGGACAACACTGTCCGAGCAGTACTTC.

The V call is TRBV29-1, the J call TRBJ2-3; D ambiguous. The CDR3 loop spans 14 amino acids. Looked up from germline, CDR1 is SQVTM and CDR2 is ANQGSEA. V lost 6 bases to trimming and J lost 2 bases, with 15 bases between them. The CDR3, as DNA: TGCAGCGTCCTCCTGGCTAGAGCCACAGATACGCAGTATTTT. Translated: CSVLLARATDTQYF.

CDR3 amino acids: CASSGTGAKNELQYF. CDR3 DNA: TGCGCCAGCAGTGGGACAGGGGCAAAAAACGAACTGCAGTACTTC. The chain combines TRBV5-1 with TRBJ2-7, with 10 bases lining up with TRBD1. V was pared by 5 bases and J by 9 bases, with 14 bases of the junction left unmatched. The CDR3 is made up of 15 amino acids. Germline V CDR1 and CDR2: SGHRS, YFSETQ.

This rearrangement joins TRBV19 to TRBJ2-3; tentative D call: TRBD2 (5 bases). The germline CDR1 and CDR2 sequences are LNHDA and SQIVND (reference sequence). The ends were cut back, 11 bases at V and 3 bases at J, with 24 bases in the middle. The CDR3 runs to 16 residues. The CDR3 sequence: CAPPYRGSGLTDTQYF. As DNA, the CDR3 is TGTGCCCCACCCTATCGTGGGAGCGGACTGACAGATACGCAGTATTTT.

This chain links TRBV6-5 with TRBJ2-3, with TRBD2 as a possible D gene (5 bases). The CDR3 is 14 amino acids. With 4 bases removed from V and 2 bases from J, the gap between germline ends came to 10 bases. CDR1 and CDR2 from the germline V gene are MNHEY and SVGAGI. CDR3 sequence: CASSLQRITDTQYF. The CDR3 nucleotides read TGTGCCAGCAGTTTACAGCGGATCACAGATACGCAGTATTTT.

V and J are TRBV6-4 and TRBJ2-4; a weak D match, TRBD1 (5 bases). There are 13 residues in the CDR3. Germline CDR1 reads MRHNA; CDR2 reads SNTAGT. Deletions cut 3 bases from V and 9 bases from J, with 12 bases between. CDR3 residues: CASSDAQGSIQYF. The CDR3 region has the DNA TGTGCCAGCAGTGATGCGCAGGGCAGCATTCAGTACTTC.

CDR3 protein: CASRETGEGGELFF. For the CDR3, the DNA is TGTGCCAGCAGAGAGACAGGGGAGGGCGGGGAGCTGTTTTTT. The chain links TRBV6-6 to TRBJ2-2, with D perhaps TRBD1 (8 bases). The CDR3 consists of 14 residues. The germline V gene has CDR1 MNHNY and CDR2 SVGAGI (reference sequence). Trimming took 6 bases from V and 7 from J, leaving 15 bases between them.

The V and J genes are TRBV7-9 and TRBJ2-7; possibly TRBD1 for D (5 bases). Germline V lookup: CDR1 SEHNR, CDR2 FQNEAQ (reference sequence). This CDR3 has 14 amino acids. Trimming took off 1 base at V and 4 bases at J, with 11 bases between the two ends. Here the CDR3 reads CASSLVPGPYEQYF. The CDR3 nucleotides are TGTGCCAGCAGCTTAGTGCCAGGGCCTTACGAGCAGTACTTC.